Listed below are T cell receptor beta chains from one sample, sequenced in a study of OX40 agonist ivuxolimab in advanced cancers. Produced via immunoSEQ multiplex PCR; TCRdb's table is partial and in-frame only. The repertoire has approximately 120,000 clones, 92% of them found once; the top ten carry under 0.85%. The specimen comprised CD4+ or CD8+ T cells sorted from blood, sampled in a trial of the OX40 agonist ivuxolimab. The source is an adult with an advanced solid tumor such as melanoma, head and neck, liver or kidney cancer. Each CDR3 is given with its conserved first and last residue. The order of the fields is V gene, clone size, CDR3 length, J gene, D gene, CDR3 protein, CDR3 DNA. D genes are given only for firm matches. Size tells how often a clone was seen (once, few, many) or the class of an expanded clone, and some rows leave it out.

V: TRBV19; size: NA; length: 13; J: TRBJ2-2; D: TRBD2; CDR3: CASKGGRSGELFF; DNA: TGTGCCAGTAAGGGCGGGAGGTCCGGGGAGCTGTTTTTT
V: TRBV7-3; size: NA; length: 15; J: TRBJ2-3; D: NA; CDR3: CASSLTMDWADTQYF; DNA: TGTGCCAGCAGCTTAACGATGGACTGGGCAGATACGCAGTATTTT
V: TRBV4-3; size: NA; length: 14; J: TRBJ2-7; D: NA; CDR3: CASSQDPAGYEQYF; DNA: TGCGCCAGCAGCCAAGATCCAGCGGGCTACGAGCAGTACTTC
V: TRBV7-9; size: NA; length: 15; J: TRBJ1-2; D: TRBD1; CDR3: CASSLAGTEIYGYTF; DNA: TGTGCCAGCAGCTTAGCCGGGACAGAAATCTATGGCTACACCTTC
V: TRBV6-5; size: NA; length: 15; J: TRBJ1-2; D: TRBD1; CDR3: CASSYTGAGGYGYTF; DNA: TGTGCCAGCAGTTACACAGGGGCGGGAGGTTATGGCTACACCTTC
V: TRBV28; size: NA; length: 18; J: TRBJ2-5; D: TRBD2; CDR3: CASSSGLAGSTGTETQYF; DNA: TGTGCCAGCAGTTCGGGACTAGCGGGATCCACTGGGACGGAGACCCAGTACTTC
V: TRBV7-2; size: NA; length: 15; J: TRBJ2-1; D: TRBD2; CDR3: CASSRGTSGLAEQFF; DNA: TGTGCCAGCAGCCGGGGGACTAGCGGGTTGGCTGAGCAGTTCTTC
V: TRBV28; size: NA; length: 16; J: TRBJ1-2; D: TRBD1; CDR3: CASSFPTGDSNYGYTF; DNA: TGTGCCAGCAGTTTCCCGACAGGGGATTCGAACTATGGCTACACCTTC
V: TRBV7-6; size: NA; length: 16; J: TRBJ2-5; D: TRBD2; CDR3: CASSLVEGGFQETQYF; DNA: TGTGCCAGCAGCTTAGTTGAGGGAGGGTTCCAAGAGACCCAGTACTTC
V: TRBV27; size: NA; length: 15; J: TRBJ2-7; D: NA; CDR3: CASSLEWGATYEQYF; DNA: TGTGCCAGCAGTTTAGAGTGGGGAGCAACCTACGAGCAGTACTTC
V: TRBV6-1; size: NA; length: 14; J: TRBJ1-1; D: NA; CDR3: CASSEASVVTEAFF; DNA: TGTGCCAGCAGTGAGGCTAGTGTTGTCACTGAAGCTTTCTTT
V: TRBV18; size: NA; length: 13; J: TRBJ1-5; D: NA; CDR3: CASSKTRGQPQHF; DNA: TGTGCCAGCTCAAAGACCCGGGGGCAGCCCCAGCATTTT
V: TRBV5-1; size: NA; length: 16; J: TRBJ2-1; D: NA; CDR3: CASSLAGTPGGNEQFF; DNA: TGCGCCAGCAGCTTGGCAGGGACCCCCGGAGGCAATGAGCAGTTCTTC
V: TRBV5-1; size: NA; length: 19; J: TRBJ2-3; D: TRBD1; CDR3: CASSSLGDRPDTLKDTQYF; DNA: TGCGCCAGCAGCTCGCTAGGGGACAGACCCGACACTCTTAAAGATACGCAGTATTTT
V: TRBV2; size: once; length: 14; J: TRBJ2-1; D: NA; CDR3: CASSAQGRDNEQFF; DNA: TGTGCCAGCAGTGCACAGGGACGGGACAATGAGCAGTTCTTC
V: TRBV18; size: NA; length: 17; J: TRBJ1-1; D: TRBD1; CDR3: CASSPGQGHYGNTEAFF; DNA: TGTGCCAGCTCACCAGGACAGGGACATTACGGGAACACTGAAGCTTTCTTT
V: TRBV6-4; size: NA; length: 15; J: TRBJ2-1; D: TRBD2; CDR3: CASSDRGLARNEQFF; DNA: TGTGCCAGCAGTGACCGGGGACTAGCGCGCAATGAGCAGTTCTTC
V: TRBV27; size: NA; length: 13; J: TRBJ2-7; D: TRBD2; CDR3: CASSQREWNEQYF; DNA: TGTGCCAGCAGTCAGCGGGAGTGGAACGAGCAGTACTTC
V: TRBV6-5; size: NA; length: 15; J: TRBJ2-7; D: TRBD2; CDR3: CASSATSGRVHEQYF; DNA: TGTGCCAGCAGCGCGACTAGCGGGAGGGTCCACGAGCAGTACTTC
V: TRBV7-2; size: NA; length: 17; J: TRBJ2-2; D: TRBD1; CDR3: CASSLSGQGRNTGELFF; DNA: TGTGCCAGCAGCCTAAGCGGACAGGGTCGAAACACCGGGGAGCTGTTTTTT
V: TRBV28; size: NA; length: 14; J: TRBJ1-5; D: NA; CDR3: CATTGGGSSQPQHF; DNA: TGTGCCACCACTGGGGGGGGGTCGAGTCAGCCCCAGCATTTT
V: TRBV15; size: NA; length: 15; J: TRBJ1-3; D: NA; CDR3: CATSRDRAPGNTIYF; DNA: TGTGCCACCAGCAGAGACAGGGCCCCTGGAAACACCATATATTTT